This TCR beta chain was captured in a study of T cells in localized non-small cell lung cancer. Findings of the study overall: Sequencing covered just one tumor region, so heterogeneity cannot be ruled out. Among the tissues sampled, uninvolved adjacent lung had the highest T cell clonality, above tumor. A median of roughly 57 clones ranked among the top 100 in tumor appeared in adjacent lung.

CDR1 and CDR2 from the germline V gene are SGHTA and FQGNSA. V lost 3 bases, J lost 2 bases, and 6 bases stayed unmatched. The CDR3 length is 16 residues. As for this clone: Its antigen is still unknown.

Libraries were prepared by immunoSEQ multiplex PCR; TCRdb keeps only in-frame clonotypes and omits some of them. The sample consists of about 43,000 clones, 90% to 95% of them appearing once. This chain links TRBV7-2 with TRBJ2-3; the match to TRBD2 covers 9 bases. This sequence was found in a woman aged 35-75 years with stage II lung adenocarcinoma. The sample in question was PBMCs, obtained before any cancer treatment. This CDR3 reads CASSLNSGRLTDTQYF. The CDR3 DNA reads TGTGCCAGCAGCTTGAATAGCGGGAGACTCACAGATACGCAGTATTTT.